This record covers a single TCR beta chain. These data belong to a study of cytomegalovirus exposure and HLA in healthy donors. Study at large: A previous analysis identified 95 million to 140 million unique TCR beta sequences derived from roughly 190 million T cells.

The V end was cut by 0 bases, the J end by 5 bases, with 9 bases between. The CDR3 covers 14 residues. The germline CDR1 and CDR2 sequences are SGHRS and YFSETQ. The PCR used 60 Vbeta and 13 Jbeta primers. Assay: immunoSEQ multiplex PCR; the TCRdb copy retains only in-frame clones and omits some. The sample has roughly 89,000 clones, 70% to 90% seen once. This chain uses TRBV5-1 with TRBJ2-1; D uncertain. Sequencing was performed on PBMCs. The TCR comes from a man aged 18-30 years in good health and CMV-seronegative. In nucleotides, the CDR3 is TGCGCCAGCAGCTTGGGGCAGGAAAACAATGAGCAGTTCTTC. This encodes CASSLGQENNEQFF.